The next 22 T cell receptor beta chains were all read from a single sample in a study of T cell repertoires in cytomegalovirus infection (dated by TCRdb to the late 2010s). Read against the paper, the sample's treatment or condition label means: in vitro stimulation with specific CMV peptide epitopes to enrich CMV-specific T cells. The sequencer listed for this sample is Illumina HiSeq 1500. TCRdb handled the public reads itself, with Q25 trimming in fastp and clone calling in MiXCR, and kept productive beta chains. Under each unique CDR3 protein, matching rows form one entry showing the most common genes and DNA. The sample includes 680,000 or so distinct CDR3 sequences, with around 32% observed a single time. The ten largest account for 15% to 20% of the sample. Antigen specificity for these receptors is unknown. Here the sequenced sample was cultured PBMCs, taken from culture after CMV antigen stimulation. The origin of the receptors is a human donor in good health (CMV status not recorded). Some clones in this sample may be carry-over from other donors' samples.

The chain combines TRBV19 with TRBJ1-6; D not resolved. Germline V lookup: CDR1 LNHDA, CDR2 SQIVND (reference sequence). The V gene lost 9 bases and the J gene lost 8 bases, with 5 bases spanning the gap. There are 10 residues in the CDR3. The CDR3 DNA follows: TGTGCCAGGAACGATTCACCCCTCCACTTT. Amino acid sequence: CARNDSPLHF.

The chain employs TRBV7-6 and TRBJ2-5; the D call may be TRBD1 or TRBD2 (6 bases each). V lost 5 bases and J 5 bases, leaving 18 bases between the germline ends. Germline CDR1 is SGHVS and CDR2 is FNYEAQ. The CDR3 sequence is 15 residues long. CDR3 sequence: CASSPGDKAGETQYF. As DNA, the CDR3 is TGTGCCAGCAGCCCCGGGGACAAGGCGGGGGAGACCCAGTACTTC.

V and J are TRBV28 and TRBJ2-4, with unresolved D. The CDR3 is 16 amino acids. CDR1 and CDR2 from the germline V gene are MDHEN and SYDVKM. Trimming cost V 3 bases and J 7 bases, with 19 bases left between them. Here the CDR3 DNA reads TGTGCCAGCAGTTTCCTGGGCCCATCCGAGGCCAACATTCAGTACTTC. Residues: CASSFLGPSEANIQYF.

This clonotype was counted only a few times. This chain uses TRBV12-3 or TRBV12-4 with TRBJ2-1; D is uncertain. The CDR3 is made up of 12 amino acids. Trimming stripped 6 bases from V and 7 bases from J, with 10 bases between. As DNA, the CDR3 is TGTGCCAGCAGCGCCCCAAGGAATGAGCAGTTCTTC. This sequence encodes CASSAPRNEQFF.

This clonotype was detected only a few times. The CDR3 loop reads CATSDLATDYGYTF. The CDR3 DNA is TGTGCCACCAGTGATTTGGCGACAGACTATGGCTACACCTTC. The V and J genes are TRBV24-1 and TRBJ1-2, with D tentatively TRBD1 (5 bases). Germline CDR1 is KGHDR and CDR2 is SFDVKD. The V gene lost 0 bases and the J gene lost 3 bases, with 7 bases spanning the gap. The CDR3 sequence is 14 residues long.

In this sample, this clonotype turned up a few times. The chain employs TRBV7-2 and TRBJ2-1; 10 positions match TRBD1. Unmatched junction bases numbered 5, after V lost 6 bases and J lost 3 bases. The CDR3 length is 15 residues. Per the germline V gene, CDR1 is SGHTA and CDR2 is FQGNSA. This chain's CDR3 is CASRRQGAHYNEQFF. CDR3 sequence (DNA): TGTGCCAGCAGGCGACAGGGGGCCCACTACAATGAGCAGTTCTTC. Variable domain in full (rest from reference TRBV7-2 and TRBJ2-1): GAGVSQSPSNKVTEKGKDVELRCDPISGHTALYWYRQSLGQGLEFLIYFQGNSAPDKSGLPSDRFSAERTGGSVSTLTIQRTQQEDSAVYLCASRRQGAHYNEQFFGPGTRLTVL.

The chain carries TRBV2 and TRBJ2-4; 7 bases map to TRBD2. Germline V gene sequence: CDR1 SNHLY, CDR2 FYNNEI. The CDR3 runs to 12 residues. V lost 11 bases, J lost 8 bases, and 9 bases stayed unmatched. The CDR3 coding sequence is TGTGCCTACGCCGGACTAGAGGACATTCAGTACTTC. Its translation is CAYAGLEDIQYF.

Written as DNA, the CDR3 is TGTGCCAGCAGTTTAGCGCTAATGGGGGGCACAGATACGCAGTATTTT. Encoded protein: CASSLALMGGTDTQYF. The rearrangement links TRBV12-3 or TRBV12-4 to TRBJ2-3, with D tentatively TRBD1 or TRBD2 (5 bases each). CDR3 length: 16 amino acids. With 0 bases removed from V and 1 base from J, the gap between germline ends came to 11 bases.

The V and J genes are TRBV20-1 and TRBJ2-1; TRBD1 matches 10 bases. The germline CDR1 and CDR2 sequences are DFQATT and SNEGSKA (reference sequence). The CDR3 has 15 residues. V trimming: 0 bases; J trimming: 7 bases; junction bases outside the gene matches: 6. The CDR3 sequence is CSARDLGTGVNEQFF. The DNA of the CDR3 is TGCAGTGCTAGAGATTTGGGGACAGGGGTGAATGAGCAGTTCTTC.

The V call is TRBV19, the J call TRBJ1-2; TRBD1 is a possible D gene (5 bases). There are 15 residues in the CDR3. CDR1 is LNHDA, CDR2 SQIVND, per germline (reference sequence). V was clipped by 3 bases and J by 8 bases, with 19 bases between them. The chain's CDR3 is CASSIDGGGSRGYTF. The CDR3 DNA follows: TGTGCCAGTAGTATTGACGGGGGAGGTTCGAGAGGCTACACCTTC.

This CDR3 is CASSATDRGTEAFF. The CDR3 DNA reads as TGTGCCAGTAGTGCCACGGACAGGGGTACTGAAGCTTTCTTT. The chain recombines TRBV19 with TRBJ1-1; 9 bases align to TRBD1. The germline V gene encodes CDR1 LNHDA and CDR2 SQIVND (reference sequence). The CDR3 covers 14 residues. The J segment lost 5 bases and the V segment lost 5 bases, leaving 6 bases of the junction unmatched.

This clonotype was counted only a few times. This rearrangement joins TRBV7-9 to TRBJ2-5, with 7 bases matching TRBD1. J gave up 0 bases and V 5 bases, and 6 bases lay outside the gene matches. Germline lookup yields CDR1 SEHNR and CDR2 FQNEAQ (reference sequence). The CDR3 runs to 15 residues. The CDR3 sequence is CASSLTGTYQETQYF. The CDR3 DNA sequence: TGTGCCAGCAGCCTGACAGGGACCTACCAAGAGACCCAGTACTTC.

This clonotype was seen a handful of times. The J gene is TRBJ1-5, the V gene TRBV7-9, with unresolved D. Germline V gives CDR1 SEHNR, CDR2 FQNEAQ (reference sequence). Trimming removed 5 bases at V and 0 bases at J, with 11 bases between. The length of the CDR3 is 15 residues. The DNA of the CDR3 is TGTGCCAGCAGCCAGTACGGAAATAGCAATCAGCCCCAGCATTTT. It encodes CASSQYGNSNQPQHF.

This clonotype was picked up many times. The V gene is TRBV7-2, the J gene TRBJ2-5; TRBD1 or TRBD2 may be the D gene (5 bases each). The length of the CDR3 is 17 residues. Per germline, CDR1 SGHTA and CDR2 FQGNSA. V lost 2 bases to trimming and J lost 5 bases, with 21 bases between them. The CDR3 region is CASSLLGRRSSGETQYF. In DNA, the CDR3 is TGTGCCAGCAGCTTATTGGGACGCCGGAGCTCCGGGGAGACCCAGTACTTC.

The chain joins TRBV27 to TRBJ2-4, with 7 positions matching TRBD1. CDR3 length: 15 residues. J gave up 3 bases and V 10 bases, and 12 bases lay outside the gene matches. Germline CDR1 MNHEY, CDR2 SMNVEV (reference sequence). CDR3 sequence: CATNRGPVIKNIQYF. In nucleotides, the CDR3 is TGTGCCACTAACAGGGGACCGGTAATCAAAAACATTCAGTACTTC.

The chain is built from TRBV10-2 and TRBJ2-7, with a tentative D call TRBD1 (5 bases). Germline V CDR1 and CDR2: WSHSY, SAAADI. Trimming removed 7 bases at V and 1 base at J, with 14 bases between. The CDR3 contains 14 residues. The CDR3 DNA is TGCGCCAGCACCCAGGGTTCCTCTTCCTACGAGCAGTACTTC. It is translated as CASTQGSSSYEQYF.

This chain connects TRBV6-2 or TRBV6-3 to TRBJ2-5; D is possibly TRBD1 or TRBD2 (5 bases each). With 2 bases removed from V and 4 bases from J, the gap between germline ends came to 17 bases. The CDR3 totals 16 residues. The germline gives CDR1 MNHEY, CDR2 SVGEGT. The CDR3 reads CASSYRDAARGETQYF. In nucleotides, the CDR3 is TGTGCCAGCAGTTACCGGGACGCCGCTCGGGGAGAGACCCAGTACTTC.

The rearrangement joins TRBV2 to TRBJ2-7; 7 positions agree with TRBD1. The CDR3 consists of 13 residues. Trimming cost V 2 bases and J 6 bases; bases outside gene matches: 4. CDR1 and CDR2 from the germline V gene are SNHLY and FYNNEI. CDR3 residues: CASSEFKGAEQYF. As DNA, the CDR3 is TGTGCCAGCAGTGAATTTAAGGGGGCCGAGCAGTACTTC.

The CDR3 protein is CASSPPGGAPDEQFF. DNA of the CDR3: TGTGCCAGCAGCCCCCCGGGGGGGGCTCCTGATGAGCAGTTCTTC. The chain carries TRBV7-2 and TRBJ2-1, with 8 bases fitting TRBD2. The CDR3 extends over 15 amino acids. Germline values: CDR1 SGHTA, CDR2 FQGNSA. V lost 5 bases to trimming and J lost 8 bases; unmatched junction nucleotides: 11.

This sequence joins TRBV10-3 and TRBJ1-2; D ambiguous. V shed 0 bases and J shed 9 bases, with 11 bases lying between them. The germline gives CDR1 ENHRY, CDR2 SYGVKD. The CDR3 covers 13 residues. CDR3 region: CAISESRWTSYTF. The CDR3 DNA is TGTGCCATCAGTGAGTCCAGGTGGACGAGCTACACCTTC.

This chain joins TRBV19 and TRBJ1-3; D call uncertain. Germline CDR1 LNHDA, CDR2 SQIVND (reference sequence). The V end lost 8 bases, the J end lost 0 bases, and 17 bases lay between the germline ends. There are 16 residues in the CDR3. CDR3 protein: CASEFGRVSSGNTIYF. The CDR3 nucleotides read TGTGCCAGTGAATTTGGTCGGGTGAGCTCTGGAAACACCATATATTTT.

V is TRBV6-2 or TRBV6-3 and J is TRBJ2-1, with D possibly being TRBD2 (5 bases). V lost 8 bases, J lost 4 bases, and 15 bases lay in between. The CDR3 is 14 residues long. CDR1 is MNHEY and CDR2 is SVGEGT in the germline V gene. The DNA for the CDR3 is TGTGCCAGCGTACAAGCGATAGCGTACAATGAGCAGTTCTTC. Residues: CASVQAIAYNEQFF.